This paragraph reports one T cell receptor beta chain. Its antigen target is currently unknown. Per-base quality was not reported, and no clone a single base away is much larger than it. Taken from cysteine to phenylalanine, the CDR3 has 19 residues. The only DNA kept is the CDR3, 57 bases in frame from the first base. Compared with germline, V lacks 10 bases and J lacks 6 bases; bases without a gene match: 23. The germline V gene specifies SNHLY as CDR1 and FYNNEI as CDR2. The sample's treatment or condition label, decoded: allogeneic hematopoietic cell transplantation with graft depleted of TCRalphabeta T cells and CD19 B cells. Transplant recipients were children who received TCRalphabeta/CD19-depleted allogeneic hematopoietic cell grafts. Library prep was done by PCR. Sequencing was performed on an Illumina HiSeq 2500. Molecular barcoding was employed in the preparation of TCR libraries, with unique molecular identifiers being used to normalize TCRbeta repertoire quantification. TCRdb reprocessed the public reads (quality trimming at Q25 with fastp, clone calling with MiXCR) and kept in-frame beta chains. Each CDR3 protein gets just one entry, which takes the most common genes and DNA from the rows behind it. Recorded for this sample are about 200,000 distinct CDR3 sequences; roughly 6% of them occurred a single time. Together, the top ten hold around 4.4% of the sample.

This specimen belongs to a study of T-cell reconstitution after alpha-beta-depleted transplantation in children (dated by TCRdb to about 2016). Context from the whole study: The study quantitatively tracked T-cell immune reconstitution after TCRalphabeta/CD19-depleted allogeneic hematopoietic cell transplantation in children using TCR repertoire profiling. Study-wide findings and limitations: In some patients, high TCRbeta diversity at day 60 was attributed to recipient T cells and intrathymic progenitors that had survived conditioning. Apparently early alphabetaT-cell count recovery about two months after transplant reportedly relied on only several hundred rapidly expanded clones derived from non-depleted graft cells. Over subsequent months, a decline in hyperexpanded clone frequencies was noted, and after one year, T-cell counts and TCRbeta diversity were mostly ascribed to newly produced T cells.

Sequencing used PBMCs, obtained before TCRalphabeta/CD19-depleted stem cell transplant. The receptor was isolated from a girl in the first two years of life with combined immunodeficiency, due to receive a stem cell transplant. Recombination connected TRBV2 to TRBJ2-2, and 10 junctional nucleotides match TRBD2. The CDR3 reads CATETPPPRSGRVPGELFF. Read as DNA, the sequence is TGTGCCACCGAAACCCCCCCTCCTAGAAGCGGGAGGGTGCCCGGGGAGCTGTTTTTT.